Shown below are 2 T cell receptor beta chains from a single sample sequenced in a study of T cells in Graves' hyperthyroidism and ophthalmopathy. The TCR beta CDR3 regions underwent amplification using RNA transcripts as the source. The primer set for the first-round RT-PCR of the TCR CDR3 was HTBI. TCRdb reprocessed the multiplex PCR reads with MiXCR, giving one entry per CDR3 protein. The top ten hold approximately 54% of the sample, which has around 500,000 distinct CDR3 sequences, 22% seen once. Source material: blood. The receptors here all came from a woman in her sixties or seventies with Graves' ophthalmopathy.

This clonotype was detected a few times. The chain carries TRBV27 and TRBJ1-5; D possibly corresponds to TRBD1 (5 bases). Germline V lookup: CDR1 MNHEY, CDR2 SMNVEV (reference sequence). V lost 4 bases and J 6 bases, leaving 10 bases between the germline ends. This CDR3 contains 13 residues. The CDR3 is CASSSSGVQPQHF. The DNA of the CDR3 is TGTGCCAGCAGTTCCTCGGGGGTTCAGCCCCAGCATTTT.

The CDR3 region is CASSLDPGQVVGYTF. CDR3 bases: TGTGCCAGCAGTTTGGACCCGGGACAGGTTGTTGGCTACACCTTC. The rearrangement joins TRBV27 to TRBJ1-2, with TRBD1 identical over 8 bases. Trimming cost V 3 bases and J 7 bases; bases outside gene matches: 10. Germline V lookup: CDR1 MNHEY, CDR2 SMNVEV (reference sequence). CDR3 length equals 15 residues.